This note documents a single T cell receptor (beta chain) sequence. In the original analysis: Each donor had about 90,000 to nearly 550,000 clonotypes. TCRdb reprocessed the 5' RACE reads with MiXCR, giving one entry per CDR3 protein. The V and J calls shown here were made by TCRdb, not taken from the authors' results. The sample lists 300,000 to 400,000 distinct CDR3 sequences, around 30% seen once, with about 6% in the top ten. The data originate from a study of identical twins' blood T cells. This CDR3 has 15 amino acids. Germline V gene lookup returns CDR1 MNHEY and CDR2 SMNVEV (reference sequence). Trimming removed 7 bases from V and 1 base from J, with 16 bases in between.

The sequenced sample consisted of PBMCs. The rearrangement links TRBV27 to TRBJ1-1; TRBD1 might be the D (6 bases). The TCR comes from a woman between 18 and 55 years old in good health. The CDR3 spells CASTPGPGANTEAFF. CDR3 DNA sequence: TGTGCCAGCACCCCGGGGCCAGGGGCGAACACTGAAGCTTTCTTT.